The clone carrying this TCR beta chain appeared once. Its antigen is not known. These data originate in a study of T cell responses to AZD1222 COVID-19 vaccine. Study at large: Pooled in the analysis were second doses at about 4 or about 12 weeks.

Germline V gene data show CDR1 as MDHEN and CDR2 as SYDVKM. The CDR3 extends over 17 amino acids. V was cut by 5 bases and J by 0 bases, with 14 bases left in between. The repertoire was sequenced with immunoSEQ multiplex PCR; TCRdb's copy has only in-frame clones and lacks some. The sample carries some 92,000 clones, 70% to 90% recorded once. Points from the study as a whole: Repertoires were obtained only post-peak T cell response. Just five or six AZD1222 recipients were seropositive at baseline. Females outnumbered males among donors, who were mostly white British; clonal diversity was possibly underestimated.

This clonotype was obtained from an adult in good health. The J gene is TRBJ1-6, the V gene TRBV28; D perhaps matches TRBD1 (6 bases). Sequenced here: peripheral blood, sampled on day 0 of AZD1222 vaccination. The CDR3 loop is CASSPGGSFSYNSPLHF. The DNA for the CDR3 is TGTGCCAGCAGTCCTGGGGGCAGTTTCTCCTATAATTCACCCCTCCACTTT. The full variable domain, rest sourced from reference TRBV28 and TRBJ1-6, is DVKVTQSSRYLVKRTGEKVFLECVQDMDHENMFWYRQDPGLGLRLIYFSYDVKMKEKGDIPEGYSVSREKKERFSLILESASTNQTSMYLCASSPGGSFSYNSPLHFGNGTRLTVT.